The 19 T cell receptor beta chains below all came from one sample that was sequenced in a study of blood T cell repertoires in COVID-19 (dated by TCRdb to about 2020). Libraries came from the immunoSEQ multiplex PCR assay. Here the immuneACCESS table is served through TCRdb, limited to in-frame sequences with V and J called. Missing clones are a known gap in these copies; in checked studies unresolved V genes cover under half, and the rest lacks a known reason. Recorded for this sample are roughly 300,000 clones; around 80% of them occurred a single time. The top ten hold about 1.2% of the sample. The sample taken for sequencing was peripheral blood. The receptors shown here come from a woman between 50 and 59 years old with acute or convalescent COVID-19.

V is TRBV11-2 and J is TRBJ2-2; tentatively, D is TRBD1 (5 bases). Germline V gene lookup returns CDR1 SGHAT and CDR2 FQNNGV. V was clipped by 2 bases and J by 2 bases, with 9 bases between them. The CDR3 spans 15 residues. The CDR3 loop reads CASSLWGGNTGELFF. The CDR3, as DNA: TGTGCCAGCAGCTTATGGGGCGGTAACACCGGGGAGCTGTTTTTT.

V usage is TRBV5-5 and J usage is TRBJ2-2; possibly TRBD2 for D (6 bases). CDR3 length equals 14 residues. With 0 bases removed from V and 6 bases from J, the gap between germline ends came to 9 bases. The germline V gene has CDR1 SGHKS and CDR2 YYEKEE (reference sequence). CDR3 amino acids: CASSLGGGSGELFF. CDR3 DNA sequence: TGTGCCAGCAGCTTGGGGGGAGGATCCGGGGAGCTGTTTTTT.

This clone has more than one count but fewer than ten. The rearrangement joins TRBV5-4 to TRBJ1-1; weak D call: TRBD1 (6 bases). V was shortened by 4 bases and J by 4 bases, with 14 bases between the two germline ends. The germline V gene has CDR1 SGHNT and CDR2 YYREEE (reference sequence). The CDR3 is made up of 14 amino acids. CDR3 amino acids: CASSIDRTGTEAFF. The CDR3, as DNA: TGTGCCAGCAGCATCGACAGGACGGGCACTGAAGCTTTCTTT. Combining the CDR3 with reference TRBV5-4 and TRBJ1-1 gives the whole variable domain ETGVTQSPTHLIKTRGQQVTLRCSSQSGHNTVSWYQQALGQGPQFIFQYYREEENGRGNFPPRFSGLQFPNYSSELNVNALELDDSALYLCASSIDRTGTEAFFGQGTRLTVV.

CDR3 amino acids: CAWSRQGYEAFF. The DNA of the CDR3 is TGTGCCTGGAGTCGACAGGGGTATGAAGCTTTCTTT. This chain links TRBV30 with TRBJ1-1, with 8 bases matching TRBD1. The V segment lost 2 bases and the J segment 7 bases; nucleotides outside the gene matches: 3. Germline CDR1 GTSNPN, CDR2 SVGIG (reference sequence). This CDR3 spans 12 amino acids.

The CDR3: CASSPQVSGNSPLHF. CDR3 DNA: TGTGCCAGCTCACCGCAGGTATCAGGGAATTCACCCCTCCACTTT. V and J are TRBV18 and TRBJ1-6; weak D call: TRBD1 (5 bases). V lost 3 bases, J lost 7 bases, and 13 bases lay in between. The germline gives CDR1 KGHSH, CDR2 LQKENI. This CDR3 contains 15 residues.

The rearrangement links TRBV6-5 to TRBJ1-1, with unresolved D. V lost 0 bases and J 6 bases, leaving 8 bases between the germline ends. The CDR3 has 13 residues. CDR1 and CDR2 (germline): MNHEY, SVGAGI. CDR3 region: CASSYSYSSEAFF. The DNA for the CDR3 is TGTGCCAGCAGTTACTCGTACAGCTCTGAAGCTTTCTTT.

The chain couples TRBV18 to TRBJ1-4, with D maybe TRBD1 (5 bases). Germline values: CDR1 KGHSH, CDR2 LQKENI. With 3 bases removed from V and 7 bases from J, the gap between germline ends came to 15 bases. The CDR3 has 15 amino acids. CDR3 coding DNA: TGTGCCAGCTCACCGATTGTTAGCGGGGGTGAAAAACTGTTTTTT. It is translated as CASSPIVSGGEKLFF.

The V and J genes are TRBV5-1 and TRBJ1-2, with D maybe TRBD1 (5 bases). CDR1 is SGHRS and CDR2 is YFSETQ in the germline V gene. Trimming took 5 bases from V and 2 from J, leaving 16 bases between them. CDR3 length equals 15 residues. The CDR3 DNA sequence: TGCGCCAGCAGTGGGGCCACCGGTGGCAACTATGGCTACACCTTC. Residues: CASSGATGGNYGYTF.

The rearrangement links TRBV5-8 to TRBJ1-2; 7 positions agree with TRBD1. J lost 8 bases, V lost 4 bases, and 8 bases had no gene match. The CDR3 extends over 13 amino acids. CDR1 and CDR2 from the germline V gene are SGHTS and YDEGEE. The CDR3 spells CASSTGEARGYTF. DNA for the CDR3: TGTGCCAGCAGCACAGGGGAGGCTAGGGGCTACACCTTC.

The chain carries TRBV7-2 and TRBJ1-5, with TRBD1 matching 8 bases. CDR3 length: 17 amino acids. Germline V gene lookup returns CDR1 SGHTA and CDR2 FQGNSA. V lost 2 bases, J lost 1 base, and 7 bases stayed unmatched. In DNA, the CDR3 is TGTGCCAGCAGCTTACATCAGGGGGCCTCAAGCAATCAGCCCCAGCATTTT. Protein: CASSLHQGASSNQPQHF.

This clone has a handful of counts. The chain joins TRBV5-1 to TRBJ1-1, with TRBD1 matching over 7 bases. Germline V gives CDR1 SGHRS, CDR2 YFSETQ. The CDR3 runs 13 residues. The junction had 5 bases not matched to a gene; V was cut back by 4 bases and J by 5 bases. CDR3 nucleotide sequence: TGCGCCAGCAGCCCCGACAGGGAAACTGAAGCTTTCTTT. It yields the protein CASSPDRETEAFF.

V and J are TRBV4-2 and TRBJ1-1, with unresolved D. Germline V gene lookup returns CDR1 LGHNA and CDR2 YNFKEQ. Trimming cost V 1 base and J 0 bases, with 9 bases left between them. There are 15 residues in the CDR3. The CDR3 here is CASSQGHTMNTEAFF. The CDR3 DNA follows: TGTGCCAGCAGCCAAGGACACACCATGAACACTGAAGCTTTCTTT.

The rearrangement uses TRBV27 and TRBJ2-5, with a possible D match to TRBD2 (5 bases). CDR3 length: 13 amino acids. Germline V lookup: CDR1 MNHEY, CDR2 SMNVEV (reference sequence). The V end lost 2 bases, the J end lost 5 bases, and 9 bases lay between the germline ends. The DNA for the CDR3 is TGTGCCAGCAGTTTAAAGGGCGGGGAGACCCAGTACTTC. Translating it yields CASSLKGGETQYF.

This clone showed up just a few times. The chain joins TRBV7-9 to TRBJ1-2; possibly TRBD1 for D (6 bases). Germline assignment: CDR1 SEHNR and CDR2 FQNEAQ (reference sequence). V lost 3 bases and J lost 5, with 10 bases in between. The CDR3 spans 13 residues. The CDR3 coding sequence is TGTGCCAGCAGCTTCTCAGGGGCTTATGGCTACACCTTC. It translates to CASSFSGAYGYTF.

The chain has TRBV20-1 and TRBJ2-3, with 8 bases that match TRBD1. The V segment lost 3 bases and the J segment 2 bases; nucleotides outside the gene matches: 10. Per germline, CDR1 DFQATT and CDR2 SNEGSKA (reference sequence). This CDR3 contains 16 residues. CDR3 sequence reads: CSASPIRDRFTDTQYF. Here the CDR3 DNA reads TGCAGTGCTAGTCCCATTCGGGACAGGTTCACAGATACGCAGTATTTT.

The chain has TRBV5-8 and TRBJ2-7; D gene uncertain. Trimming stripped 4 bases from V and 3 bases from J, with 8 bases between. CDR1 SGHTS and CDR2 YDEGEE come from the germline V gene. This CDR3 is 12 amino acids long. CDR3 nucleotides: TGTGCCAGCAGCCAGGTTGGCTACGAGCAGTACTTC. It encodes CASSQVGYEQYF. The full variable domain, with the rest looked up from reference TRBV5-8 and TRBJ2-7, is EAGVTQSPTHLIKTRGQQATLRCSPISGHTSVYWYQQALGLGLQFLLWYDEGEERNRGNFPPRFSGRQFPNYSSELNVNALELEDSALYLCASSQVGYEQYFGPGTRLTVT.

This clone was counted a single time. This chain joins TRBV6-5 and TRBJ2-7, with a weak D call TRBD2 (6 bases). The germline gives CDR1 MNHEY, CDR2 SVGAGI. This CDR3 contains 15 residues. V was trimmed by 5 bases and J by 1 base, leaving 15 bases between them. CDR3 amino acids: CASSPRGGRSYEQYV. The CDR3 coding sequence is TGTGCCAGCAGTCCTAGGGGAGGAAGGTCCTACGAGCAGTACGTC.

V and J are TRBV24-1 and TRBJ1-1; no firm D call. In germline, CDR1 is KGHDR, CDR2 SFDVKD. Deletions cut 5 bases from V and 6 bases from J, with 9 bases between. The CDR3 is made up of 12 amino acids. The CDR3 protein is CATSVTGAEAFF. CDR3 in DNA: TGTGCCACCAGTGTGACCGGGGCTGAAGCTTTCTTT.

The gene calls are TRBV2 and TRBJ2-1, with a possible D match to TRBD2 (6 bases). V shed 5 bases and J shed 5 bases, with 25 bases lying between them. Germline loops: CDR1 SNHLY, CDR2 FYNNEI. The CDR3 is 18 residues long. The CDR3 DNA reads TGTGCCAGCAGTAACGTCTGGGCGGGGACCCCCCGGAACAATGAGCAGTTCTTC. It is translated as CASSNVWAGTPRNNEQFF. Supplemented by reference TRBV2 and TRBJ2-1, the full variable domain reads EPEVTQTPSHQVTQMGQEVILRCVPISNHLYFYWYRQILGQKVEFLVSFYNNEISEKSEIFDDQFSVERPDGSNFTLKIRSTKLEDSAMYFCASSNVWAGTPRNNEQFFGPGTRLTVL.